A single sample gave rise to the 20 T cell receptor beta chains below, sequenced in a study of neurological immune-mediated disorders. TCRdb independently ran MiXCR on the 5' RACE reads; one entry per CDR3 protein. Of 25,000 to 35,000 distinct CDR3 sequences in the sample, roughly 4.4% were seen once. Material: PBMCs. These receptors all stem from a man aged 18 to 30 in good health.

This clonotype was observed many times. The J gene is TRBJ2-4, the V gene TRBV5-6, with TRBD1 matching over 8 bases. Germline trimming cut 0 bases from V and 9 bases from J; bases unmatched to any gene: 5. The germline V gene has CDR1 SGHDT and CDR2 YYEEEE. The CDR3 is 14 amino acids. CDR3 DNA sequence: TGTGCCAGCAGCTTGGATGCAGGGGGCGCCATTCAGTACTTC. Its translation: CASSLDAGGAIQYF.

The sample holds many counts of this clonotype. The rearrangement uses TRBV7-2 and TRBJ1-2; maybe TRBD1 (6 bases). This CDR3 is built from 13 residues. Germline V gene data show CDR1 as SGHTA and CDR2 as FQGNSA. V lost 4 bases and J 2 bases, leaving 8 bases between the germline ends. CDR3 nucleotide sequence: TGTGCCAGCAGCTCCGGACAGAACTATGGCTACACCTTC. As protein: CASSSGQNYGYTF.

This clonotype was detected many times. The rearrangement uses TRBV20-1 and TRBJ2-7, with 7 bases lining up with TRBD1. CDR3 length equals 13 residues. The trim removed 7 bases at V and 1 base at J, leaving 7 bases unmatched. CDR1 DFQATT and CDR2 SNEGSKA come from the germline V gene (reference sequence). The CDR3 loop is CSVAGTASYEQYF. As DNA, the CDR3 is TGCAGTGTGGCCGGGACAGCTTCCTACGAGCAGTACTTC.

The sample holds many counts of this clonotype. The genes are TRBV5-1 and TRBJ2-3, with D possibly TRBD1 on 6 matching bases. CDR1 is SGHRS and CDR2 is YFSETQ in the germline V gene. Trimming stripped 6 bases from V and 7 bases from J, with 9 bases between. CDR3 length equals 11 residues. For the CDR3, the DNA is TGCGCCAGCAAGGACAGAAATACGCAGTATTTT. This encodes CASKDRNTQYF.

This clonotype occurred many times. CDR3 sequence reads: CAWRTEGNYGYTF. CDR3 in DNA: TGTGCCTGGAGGACAGAGGGGAACTATGGCTACACCTTC. The J gene is TRBJ1-2, the V gene TRBV30, with a tentative D call TRBD1 (5 bases). The CDR3 is 13 amino acids. V was trimmed by 3 bases and J by 2 bases, leaving 10 bases between them. The germline V gene encodes CDR1 GTSNPN and CDR2 SVGIG (reference sequence). The complete variable domain, with remaining parts taken from reference TRBV30 and TRBJ1-2, reads SQTIHQWPATLVQPVGSPLSLECTVEGTSNPNLYWYRQAAGRGLQLLFYSVGIGQISSEVPQNLSASRPQDRQFILSSKKLLLSDSGFYLCAWRTEGNYGYTFGSGTRLTVV.

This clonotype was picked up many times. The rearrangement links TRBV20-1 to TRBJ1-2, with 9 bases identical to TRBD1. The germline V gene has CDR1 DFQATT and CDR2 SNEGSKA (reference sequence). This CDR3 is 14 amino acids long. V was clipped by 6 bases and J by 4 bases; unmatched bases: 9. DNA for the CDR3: TGCAGTGCCACACAGGGGGCGGAGAGCTATGGCTACACCTTC. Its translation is CSATQGAESYGYTF.

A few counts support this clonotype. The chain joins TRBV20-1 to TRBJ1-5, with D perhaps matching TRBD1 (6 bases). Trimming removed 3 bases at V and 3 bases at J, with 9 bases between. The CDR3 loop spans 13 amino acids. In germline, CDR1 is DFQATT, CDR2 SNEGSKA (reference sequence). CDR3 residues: CSARDSNNQPQHF. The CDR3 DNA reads TGCAGTGCTAGGGACAGCAACAATCAGCCCCAGCATTTT.

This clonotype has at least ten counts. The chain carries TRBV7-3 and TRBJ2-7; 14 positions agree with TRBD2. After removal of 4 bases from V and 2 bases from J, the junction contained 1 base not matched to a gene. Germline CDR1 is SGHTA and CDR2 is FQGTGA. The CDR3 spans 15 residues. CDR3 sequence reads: CASSWGLAGAYEQYF. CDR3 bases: TGTGCCAGCAGCTGGGGACTAGCGGGGGCCTACGAGCAGTACTTC. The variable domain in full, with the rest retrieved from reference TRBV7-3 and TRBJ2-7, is GAGVSQTPSNKVTEKGKYVELRCDPISGHTALYWYRQSLGQGPEFLIYFQGTGAADDSGLPNDRFFAVRPEGSVSTLKIQRTERGDSAVYLCASSWGLAGAYEQYFGPGTRLTVT.

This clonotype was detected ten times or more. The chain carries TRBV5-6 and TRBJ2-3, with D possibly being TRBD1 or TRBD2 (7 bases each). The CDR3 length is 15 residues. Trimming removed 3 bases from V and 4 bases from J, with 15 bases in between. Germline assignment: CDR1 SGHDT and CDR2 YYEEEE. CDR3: CASSYQGGGPDTQYF. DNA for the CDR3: TGTGCCAGCAGCTACCAGGGGGGGGGGCCAGATACGCAGTATTTT.

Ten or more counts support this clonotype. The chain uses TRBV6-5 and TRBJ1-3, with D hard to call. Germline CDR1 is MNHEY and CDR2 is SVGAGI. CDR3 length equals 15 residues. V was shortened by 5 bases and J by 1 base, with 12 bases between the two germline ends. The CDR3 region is CASSATGRSGNTIYF. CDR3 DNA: TGTGCCAGCAGTGCAACCGGGCGTTCTGGAAACACCATATATTTT.

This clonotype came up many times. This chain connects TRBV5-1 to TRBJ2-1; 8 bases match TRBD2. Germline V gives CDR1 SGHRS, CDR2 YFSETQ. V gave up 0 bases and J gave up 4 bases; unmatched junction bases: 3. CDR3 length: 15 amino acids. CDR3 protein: CASSLEAGAYNEQFF. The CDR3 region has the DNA TGCGCCAGCAGCTTGGAAGCGGGGGCGTACAATGAGCAGTTCTTC.

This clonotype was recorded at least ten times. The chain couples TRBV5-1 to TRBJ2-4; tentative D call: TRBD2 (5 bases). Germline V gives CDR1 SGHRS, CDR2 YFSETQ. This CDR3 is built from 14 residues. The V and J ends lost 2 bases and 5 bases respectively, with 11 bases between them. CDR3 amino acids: CASSFGLRENIQYF. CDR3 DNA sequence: TGCGCCAGCAGCTTTGGCCTGAGGGAAAACATTCAGTACTTC.

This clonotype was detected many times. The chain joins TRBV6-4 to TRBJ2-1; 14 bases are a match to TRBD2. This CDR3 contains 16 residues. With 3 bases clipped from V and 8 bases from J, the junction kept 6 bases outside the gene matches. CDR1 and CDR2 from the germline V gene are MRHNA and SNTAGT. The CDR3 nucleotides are TGTGCCAGCAGTGATTCGACTAGCGGGGGGGCCGATGAGCAGTTCTTC. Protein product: CASSDSTSGGADEQFF.

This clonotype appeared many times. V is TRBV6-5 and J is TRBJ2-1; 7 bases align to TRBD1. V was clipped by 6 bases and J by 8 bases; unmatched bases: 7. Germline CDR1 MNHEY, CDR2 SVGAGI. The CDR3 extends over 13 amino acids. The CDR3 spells CASRLEGAHEQFF. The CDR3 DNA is TGTGCCAGCAGGCTAGAGGGGGCGCATGAGCAGTTCTTC.

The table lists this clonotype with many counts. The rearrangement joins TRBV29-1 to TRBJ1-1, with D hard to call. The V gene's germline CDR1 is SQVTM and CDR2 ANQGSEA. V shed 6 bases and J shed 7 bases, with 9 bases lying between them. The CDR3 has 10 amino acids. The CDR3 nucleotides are TGCAGCGTGGCAATTGGTGAAGCTTTCTTT. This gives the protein CSVAIGEAFF.

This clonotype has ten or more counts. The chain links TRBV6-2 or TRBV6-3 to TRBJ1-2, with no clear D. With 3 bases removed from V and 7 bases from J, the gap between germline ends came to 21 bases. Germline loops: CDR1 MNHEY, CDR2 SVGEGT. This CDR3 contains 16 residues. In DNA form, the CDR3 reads TGTGCCAGCAGTTATCTGCCCGAGGGAAGGATTAGTGGCTACACCTTC. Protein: CASSYLPEGRISGYTF.

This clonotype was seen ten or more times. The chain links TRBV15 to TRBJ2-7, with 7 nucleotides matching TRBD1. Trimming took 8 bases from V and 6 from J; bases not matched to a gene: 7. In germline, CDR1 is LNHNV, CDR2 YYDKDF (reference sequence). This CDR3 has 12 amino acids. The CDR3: CATSRQGVEQYF. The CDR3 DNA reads TGTGCCACCTCCAGACAGGGAGTCGAGCAGTACTTC.

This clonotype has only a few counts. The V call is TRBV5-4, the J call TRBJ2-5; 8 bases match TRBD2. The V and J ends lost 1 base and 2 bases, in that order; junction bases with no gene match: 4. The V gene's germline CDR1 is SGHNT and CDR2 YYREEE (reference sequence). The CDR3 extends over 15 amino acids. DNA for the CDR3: TGTGCCAGCAGCTTGATGGTAGCGGGGCAAGAGACCCAGTACTTC. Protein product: CASSLMVAGQETQYF.

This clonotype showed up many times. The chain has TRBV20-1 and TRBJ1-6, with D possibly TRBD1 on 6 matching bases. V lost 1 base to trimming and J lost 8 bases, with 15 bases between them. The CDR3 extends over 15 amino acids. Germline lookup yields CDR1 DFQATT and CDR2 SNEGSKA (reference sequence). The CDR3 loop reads CSARGTQGGYSPLHF. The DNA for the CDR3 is TGCAGTGCTAGAGGGACGCAAGGGGGTTATTCACCCCTCCACTTT.

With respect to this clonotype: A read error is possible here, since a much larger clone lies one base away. The CDR3 loop is CASTDQGNQHQHF. The CDR3, as DNA: TGTGCCAGCACCGACCAGGGTAATCAGCACCAGCATTTT. The chain employs TRBV12-3 or TRBV12-4 and TRBJ1-5; TRBD1 might be the D (5 bases). The CDR3 has 13 residues.